The 32 T cell receptor beta chains reported below all come from one sample, sequenced in a study of cytomegalovirus exposure and HLA in healthy donors. Assay: immunoSEQ multiplex PCR; the TCRdb copy retains only in-frame clones and omits some. This sample has 100,000 to 150,000 clones; roughly nine tenths occur once, and the top ten carry 1% to 1.4%. Sequencing used PBMCs. The receptors come from a woman younger than 30 in good health and CMV-seronegative.

This sequence joins TRBV7-9 and TRBJ1-1; maybe TRBD1 (5 bases). Trimming removed 5 bases from V and 4 bases from J, with 14 bases in between. The V gene's germline CDR1 is SEHNR and CDR2 FQNEAQ (reference sequence). The CDR3 is 14 amino acids. The CDR3 here is CASSRALGGTEAFF. DNA of the CDR3: TGTGCCAGCAGCCGAGCGCTGGGGGGCACTGAAGCTTTCTTT.

This clone was counted only a few times. The CDR3 sequence: CASSLVQGSWETQYF. CDR3 bases: TGTGCCAGCAGCTTAGTGCAGGGCAGTTGGGAGACCCAGTACTTC. The gene calls are TRBV11-2 and TRBJ2-5; possible D gene TRBD1, 5 bases. Trimming cost V 1 base and J 5 bases, with 14 bases left between them. The germline gives CDR1 SGHAT, CDR2 FQNNGV. The CDR3 covers 15 residues.

The rearrangement joins TRBV19 to TRBJ1-1; possibly TRBD1 for D (6 bases). CDR1 is LNHDA, CDR2 SQIVND, per germline (reference sequence). V gave up 9 bases and J gave up 4 bases, with 27 bases separating them. CDR3 size: 17 residues. CDR3 region: CASHYTSWGQGITEAFF. The CDR3 DNA sequence: TGTGCCAGCCACTATACCTCTTGGGGCCAGGGGATCACTGAAGCTTTCTTT.

V gene TRBV19 combines with J gene TRBJ2-2, with a tentative D call TRBD1 (5 bases). Trimming left V 8 bases short and J 5 bases short, with 15 bases between. This CDR3 spans 14 amino acids. Germline V CDR1 and CDR2: LNHDA, SQIVND (reference sequence). This CDR3 is CASLSGLVTGELFF. The CDR3 nucleotides read TGTGCCAGTTTATCAGGGCTAGTGACCGGGGAGCTGTTTTTT.

The rearrangement uses TRBV2 and TRBJ1-5, with TRBD1 matching 9 bases. Germline V gene data show CDR1 as SNHLY and CDR2 as FYNNEI. There are 14 residues in the CDR3. V trimming: 8 bases; J trimming: 5 bases; junction bases outside the gene matches: 7. CDR3 sequence (DNA): TGTGCCAGCTCTGGGAACAGGGGGCATCAGCCCCAGCATTTT. Translating it yields CASSGNRGHQPQHF.

This clone was counted a single time. The V call is TRBV30, the J call TRBJ1-5; TRBD1 is a possible D gene (5 bases). V lost 0 bases and J 6 bases, leaving 15 bases between the germline ends. CDR1 is GTSNPN and CDR2 is SVGIG in the germline V gene (reference sequence). The CDR3 has 15 residues. CDR3 amino acids: CAWSVNQGGGQPQHF. DNA of the CDR3: TGTGCCTGGAGTGTAAATCAGGGTGGCGGTCAGCCCCAGCATTTT.

The chain has TRBV10-3 and TRBJ2-1, with TRBD2 identical over 8 bases. CDR1 and CDR2 from the germline V gene are ENHRY and SYGVKD. This CDR3 has 14 residues. The trim removed 7 bases at V and 8 bases at J, leaving 10 bases unmatched. CDR3 region: CAITPGTRSYEQFF. The CDR3 DNA is TGTGCCATCACCCCCGGGACTAGGAGCTATGAGCAGTTCTTC.

The chain combines TRBV5-1 with TRBJ2-1; D gene uncertain. The CDR3 has 11 residues. V was clipped by 2 bases and J by 8 bases, with 5 bases between them. Per the germline V gene, CDR1 is SGHRS and CDR2 is YFSETQ. The CDR3 region has the DNA TGCGCCAGCAGCTTTAGCTATGAGCAGTTCTTC. This translates into CASSFSYEQFF.

The chain carries TRBV27 and TRBJ2-1; 7 bases match TRBD1. Trimming cost V 3 bases and J 8 bases; bases outside gene matches: 4. CDR3 size: 13 residues. CDR1 MNHEY and CDR2 SMNVEV come from the germline V gene (reference sequence). The CDR3 region has the DNA TGTGCCAGCAGTTTGGAGACAGGGTATGAGCAGTTCTTC. This encodes CASSLETGYEQFF.

This chain links TRBV27 with TRBJ2-2; D remains ambiguous. CDR1 MNHEY and CDR2 SMNVEV come from the germline V gene (reference sequence). CDR3 length: 15 residues. V dropped 4 bases and J dropped 1 base, with 10 bases sitting between them. The CDR3, as DNA: TGTGCCAGCAGTTCCCCCCTTAGGAACACCGGGGAGCTGTTTTTT. Protein sequence: CASSSPLRNTGELFF.

V and J are TRBV6-1 and TRBJ1-1; D is perhaps TRBD1 (6 bases). Germline assignment: CDR1 MNHNS and CDR2 SASEGT. V was cut by 5 bases and J by 7 bases, with 20 bases left in between. CDR3 size: 15 residues. The CDR3 nucleotides read TGTGCCAGCAGTTCTGGCTTAACCGGGACAAATGAAGCTTTCTTT. Translated, it gives CASSSGLTGTNEAFF.

The rearrangement joins TRBV19 to TRBJ1-1, with 7 nucleotides matching TRBD1. V was pared by 7 bases and J by 1 base, with 12 bases of the junction left unmatched. The germline CDR1 and CDR2 sequences are LNHDA and SQIVND (reference sequence). This CDR3 comprises 16 residues. This CDR3 reads CASTPGQAWGNTEAFF. CDR3 DNA: TGTGCCAGTACGCCTGGACAGGCCTGGGGGAACACTGAAGCTTTCTTT.

The chain links TRBV7-9 to TRBJ2-3; 13 nucleotides align to TRBD2. The CDR3 covers 16 residues. Germline trimming cut 6 bases from V and 4 bases from J; bases unmatched to any gene: 7. Germline loops: CDR1 SEHNR, CDR2 FQNEAQ (reference sequence). The CDR3 nucleotides are TGTGCCAGCAGGGGATCACTAGCGGGAGGGTCAGATACGCAGTATTTT. Translation: CASRGSLAGGSDTQYF.

In its sample, this clone was seen once. The chain recombines TRBV7-2 with TRBJ2-7; no clear D gene. Between the trimmed V and J ends, which lost 2 bases and 4 bases, there was a span of 6 bases. Germline CDR1 and CDR2: SGHTA and FQGNSA. The CDR3 has 12 amino acids. CDR3 sequence (DNA): TGTGCCAGCAGCTTACAGGATTACGAGCAGTACTTC. Amino acids: CASSLQDYEQYF.

The rearrangement uses TRBV10-3 and TRBJ2-7; 12 bases are shared with TRBD2. The CDR3 length is 17 residues. The junction had 5 bases not matched to a gene; V was cut back by 2 bases and J by 0 bases. In germline, CDR1 is ENHRY, CDR2 SYGVKD. The CDR3 loop is CAISERTSGVSSYEQYF. The CDR3 DNA sequence: TGTGCCATCAGTGAGCGGACTAGCGGGGTGAGCTCCTACGAGCAGTACTTC.

This chain joins TRBV5-1 and TRBJ1-2; possibly TRBD1 for D (5 bases). The CDR3 is made up of 11 amino acids. Germline V gives CDR1 SGHRS, CDR2 YFSETQ. With 1 base removed from V and 8 bases from J, the gap between germline ends came to 6 bases. The DNA of the CDR3 is TGCGCCAGCAGCTTGACAGGCGGCTACACCTTC. It is translated as CASSLTGGYTF.

In regard to this clone: This sample includes further DNA sequences coding for the same CDR3. The rearrangement links TRBV28 to TRBJ2-3; TRBD2 might be the D (6 bases). Germline-derived CDR1 and CDR2 are MDHEN and SYDVKM. The CDR3 runs to 14 residues. The V gene lost 2 bases and the J gene lost 2 bases, with 8 bases spanning the gap. CDR3 nucleotides: TGTGCCAGCAGTTTAGGGGGGTCCACAGATACGCAGTATTTT. As protein: CASSLGGSTDTQYF. The full variable domain, with the rest looked up from reference TRBV28 and TRBJ2-3, is DVKVTQSSRYLVKRTGEKVFLECVQDMDHENMFWYRQDPGLGLRLIYFSYDVKMKEKGDIPEGYSVSREKKERFSLILESASTNQTSMYLCASSLGGSTDTQYFGPGTRLTVL.

The chain is built from TRBV2 and TRBJ2-1; 8 bases map to TRBD2. CDR1 and CDR2 from the germline V gene are SNHLY and FYNNEI. The ends lost 4 bases at V and 7 bases at J; junction bases unmatched: 9. This CDR3 is built from 15 residues. The DNA for the CDR3 is TGTGCCAGCAGTGGAGGCAGCGGGAGAGGGAATGAGCAGTTCTTC. It is translated as CASSGGSGRGNEQFF.

The chain couples TRBV7-6 to TRBJ2-3; TRBD2 matches at 11 bases. There are 16 residues in the CDR3. Trimming at V came to 8 bases and at J to 4 bases, leaving 11 bases not matched to a gene. Germline V gene data show CDR1 as SGHVS and CDR2 as FNYEAQ. As DNA, the CDR3 is TGTGCCAGCCGTAGCGGGGGGGCCTCAGGGGCAGATACGCAGTATTTT. It encodes CASRSGGASGADTQYF. Looking up the rest from reference TRBV7-6 and TRBJ2-3 gives the full variable domain: GAGVSQSPRYKVTKRGQDVALRCDPISGHVSLYWYRQALGQGPEFLTYFNYEAQQDKSGLPNDRFSAERPEGSISTLTIQRTEQRDSAMYRCASRSGGASGADTQYFGPGTRLTVL.

DNA of the CDR3: TGTGCCAGCTCACCTCTCCCCCGGGCTAGCGGGAGAGACACCGGGGAGCTGTTTTTT. Its protein product is CASSPLPRASGRDTGELFF. This chain links TRBV18 with TRBJ2-2, with 10 bases fitting TRBD2. The germline V gene has CDR1 KGHSH and CDR2 LQKENI. V was pared by 3 bases and J by 3 bases, with 13 bases of the junction left unmatched. The CDR3 sequence is 19 residues long.

This rearrangement joins TRBV27 to TRBJ1-6, with D tentatively TRBD1 (5 bases). Germline lookup yields CDR1 MNHEY and CDR2 SMNVEV (reference sequence). V dropped 6 bases and J dropped 1 base, with 10 bases sitting between them. This CDR3 has 15 amino acids. This CDR3 reads CASSPGSSYNSPLHF. The CDR3 DNA reads as TGTGCCAGCAGCCCAGGGTCGTCCTATAATTCACCCCTCCACTTT.

This clone has just one count. This chain connects TRBV19 to TRBJ1-5; TRBD1 matches 11 bases. The germline V gene has CDR1 LNHDA and CDR2 SQIVND (reference sequence). The ends lost 4 bases at V and 7 bases at J; junction bases unmatched: 9. The length of the CDR3 is 16 residues. CDR3 protein: CASSTHRDRGKQPQHF. CDR3 DNA: TGTGCCAGTAGTACCCACCGGGACAGGGGGAAACAGCCCCAGCATTTT.

The J gene is TRBJ1-2, the V gene TRBV6-1; the match to TRBD1 covers 7 bases. The length of the CDR3 is 14 residues. In germline, CDR1 is MNHNS, CDR2 SASEGT. J gave up 2 bases and V 2 bases, and 2 bases lay outside the gene matches. The CDR3 DNA is TGTGCCAGCAGTGAAACGACAGGGAACTATGGCTACACCTTC. Protein sequence: CASSETTGNYGYTF.

The V gene is TRBV9, the J gene TRBJ1-4; 8 bases are shared with TRBD1. The length of the CDR3 is 15 residues. CDR1 and CDR2 (germline): SGDLS, YYNGEE. V lost 3 bases and J lost 5; bases outside the gene matches: 6. CDR3 amino acids: CASSGGTGVNEKLFF. The CDR3 nucleotides read TGTGCCAGCAGCGGCGGGACAGGTGTAAATGAAAAACTGTTTTTT.

The chain couples TRBV18 to TRBJ1-4; D gene unclear. Trimming took off 6 bases at V and 0 bases at J, with 11 bases between the two ends. This CDR3 is 15 amino acids long. Germline CDR1 and CDR2: KGHSH and LQKENI. The CDR3 loop reads CASSTGKATNEKLFF. CDR3 nucleotide sequence: TGTGCCAGCTCCACCGGGAAAGCAACTAATGAAAAACTGTTTTTT.

The gene calls are TRBV19 and TRBJ2-7; maybe TRBD1 (6 bases). Germline V gives CDR1 LNHDA, CDR2 SQIVND (reference sequence). Trimming took off 4 bases at V and 2 bases at J, with 9 bases between the two ends. This CDR3 is 13 amino acids long. In nucleotides, the CDR3 is TGTGCCAGTAGTAGGACAGAAACCTACGAGCAGTACTTC. Its translation is CASSRTETYEQYF.

The rearrangement uses TRBV30 and TRBJ2-5, with unresolved D. Per germline, CDR1 GTSNPN and CDR2 SVGIG (reference sequence). The CDR3 covers 13 residues. Trimming stripped 0 bases from V and 5 bases from J, with 10 bases between. CDR3 region: CAWSVGGVETQYF. As DNA, the CDR3 is TGTGCCTGGAGTGTAGGCGGAGTGGAGACCCAGTACTTC.

The chain combines TRBV18 with TRBJ2-5; a weak D match, TRBD2 (6 bases). The CDR3 sequence is 13 residues long. The V and J ends lost 5 bases and 3 bases respectively, with 10 bases between them. Germline V gives CDR1 KGHSH, CDR2 LQKENI. The CDR3 DNA sequence: TGTGCCAGCTCAGATCGGGGGAAAGAGACCCAGTACTTC. This encodes CASSDRGKETQYF.

Only one count was recorded for this clone. The chain links TRBV2 to TRBJ2-7; D unclear. CDR3 length: 11 residues. V gave up 6 bases and J gave up 4 bases, with 7 bases separating them. Germline V gives CDR1 SNHLY, CDR2 FYNNEI. The CDR3 loop reads CASSIEYEQYF. In DNA, the CDR3 is TGTGCCAGCAGCATTGAGTACGAGCAGTACTTC.

The chain recombines TRBV5-1 with TRBJ2-3; 9 bases line up with TRBD1. Trimming cost V 7 bases and J 4 bases; bases outside gene matches: 10. The length of the CDR3 is 15 residues. The V gene's germline CDR1 is SGHRS and CDR2 YFSETQ. Here the CDR3 reads CASRSEDRGADTQYF. In DNA form, the CDR3 reads TGCGCCAGCCGATCCGAAGACAGGGGGGCAGATACGCAGTATTTT.

The rearrangement joins TRBV5-6 to TRBJ2-7; TRBD2 might be the D (6 bases). This CDR3 is built from 13 residues. The V and J ends lost 5 bases and 4 bases respectively, with 13 bases between them. Germline V lookup: CDR1 SGHDT, CDR2 YYEEEE. The CDR3: CASSRLEVYEQYV. The CDR3 DNA follows: TGTGCCAGCAGTCGACTAGAGGTGTACGAGCAGTACGTC.

The rearrangement uses TRBV18 and TRBJ2-3; D remains unclear. Trimming stripped 5 bases from V and 0 bases from J, with 6 bases between. The CDR3 is 13 amino acids. Germline V gene sequence: CDR1 KGHSH, CDR2 LQKENI. The CDR3 bases are TGTGCCAGCTCATTATTTAGCACAGATACGCAGTATTTT. It encodes CASSLFSTDTQYF.